Listed here are 26 T cell receptor beta chains from one sample, sequenced in a study of shared T cell receptors in the human thymus. Clones were sequenced by immunoSEQ multiplex PCR, and TCRdb holds only the in-frame ones, with some missing. The sample has just under 550,000 clones, 75% to 80% seen once. These data also formed part of another study, on human thymus T cells.

Input material: thymocytes. These receptors all stem from a boy younger than two with a congenital heart defect.

This clone has a handful of counts. The chain links TRBV27 to TRBJ2-7, with D possibly TRBD2 on 6 matching bases. This CDR3 spans 13 amino acids. CDR1 is MNHEY and CDR2 is SMNVEV in the germline V gene (reference sequence). Trimming took 10 bases from V and 7 from J, leaving 20 bases between them. The CDR3 region is CATLDYPRGEQYF. For the CDR3, the DNA is TGTGCCACCCTCGACTATCCACGGGGGGAGCAGTACTTC.

The V gene is TRBV21-1, the J gene TRBJ1-5; the table's TRBD1 call for D was not verified on the DNA. TRBV21-1 corresponds to a pseudogene. This CDR3 spans 17 amino acids. CDR3 sequence: CARSRAVGTENNQPQHF. The CDR3 DNA is TGTGCCAGGAGCAGAGCCGTCGGGACAGAGAACAATCAGCCCCAGCATTTT.

This chain connects TRBV2 to TRBJ2-7, with 9 nucleotides matching TRBD1. V lost 6 bases to trimming and J lost 1 base; unmatched junction nucleotides: 10. Looked up from germline, CDR1 is SNHLY and CDR2 is FYNNEI. The CDR3 extends over 16 amino acids. The CDR3 sequence: CASREKQGASSYEQYF. The CDR3 nucleotides are TGTGCCAGCAGAGAAAAACAGGGGGCTTCGTCCTACGAGCAGTACTTC.

The V call is TRBV19, the J call TRBJ1-2, with TRBD1 as a possible D gene (6 bases). CDR1 is LNHDA, CDR2 SQIVND, per germline (reference sequence). This CDR3 contains 13 residues. V was clipped by 6 bases and J by 8 bases, with 16 bases between them. CDR3 residues: CASSHTGPRGYTF. The CDR3 region has the DNA TGTGCCAGTAGCCATACAGGGCCGCGCGGCTACACCTTC. The full variable domain, with the rest looked up from reference TRBV19 and TRBJ1-2, is DGGITQSPKYLFRKEGQNVTLSCEQNLNHDAMYWYRQDPGQGLRLIYYSQIVNDFQKGDIAEGYSVSREKKESFPLTVTSAQKNPTAFYLCASSHTGPRGYTFGSGTRLTVV.

V and J are TRBV6-5 and TRBJ2-2, with 7 bases lining up with TRBD2. This CDR3 has 16 residues. Germline CDR1 reads MNHEY; CDR2 reads SVGAGI. V dropped 2 bases and J dropped 7; count of bases not matched to a gene: 10. Written as DNA, the CDR3 is TGTGCCAGCAGTTACGGGCGGGAGAGTCGTGTCGGGGAGCTGTTTTTT. Translation gives CASSYGRESRVGELFF.

This chain connects TRBV27 to TRBJ1-1; no firm D call. Looked up from germline, CDR1 is MNHEY and CDR2 is SMNVEV (reference sequence). The CDR3 is made up of 14 amino acids. V lost 3 bases to trimming and J lost 0 bases, with 8 bases between them. The chain's CDR3 is CASSFRGLNTEAFF. CDR3 nucleotide sequence: TGTGCCAGCAGTTTTAGAGGGCTGAACACTGAAGCTTTCTTT.

Regarding this clone: One end of the junction does not line up with germline, which may come from a read error. The chain carries TRBV6-5 and TRBJ2-7; possibly TRBD2 for D (6 bases). CDR1 and CDR2 (germline): MNHEY, SVGAGI. The CDR3 runs 16 residues. The CDR3 DNA is TGTGCCAGCAGATACTACCCGGGCCTCCCGGGGGACGAGCAGTACTTC. Translated: CASRYYPGLPGDEQYF.

The sample holds one count of this clone. V usage is TRBV7-4 and J usage is TRBJ2-5; D gene unclear. CDR3 length: 14 residues. Looked up from germline, CDR1 is SGHVT and CDR2 is SQSDAQ. The ends were cut back, 2 bases at V and 5 bases at J, with 12 bases in the middle. Written as DNA, the CDR3 is TGTGCCAGCAGCTTAAGCTCCTTCGGGGAGACCCAGTACTTC. It codes for CASSLSSFGETQYF.

This chain uses TRBV27 with TRBJ2-6; 12 bases fit TRBD1. V lost 6 bases, J lost 2 bases, and 5 bases stayed unmatched. This CDR3 region has 17 residues. The germline CDR1 and CDR2 sequences are MNHEY and SMNVEV (reference sequence). The CDR3 DNA sequence: TGTGCCAGCAGAAGGGGACAGGGGGCGCCTGGGGCCAACGTCCTGACTTTC. Its protein product is CASRRGQGAPGANVLTF.

The chain combines TRBV7-2 with TRBJ2-7, with a tentative D call TRBD2 (8 bases). The CDR3 extends over 17 amino acids. V gave up 2 bases and J gave up 1 base, with 18 bases separating them. In germline, CDR1 is SGHTA, CDR2 FQGNSA. CDR3 region: CASSLSIRGTSSYEQYF. The CDR3 region has the DNA TGTGCCAGCAGCTTAAGCATCAGGGGGACTAGTTCCTACGAGCAGTACTTC.

This chain joins TRBV27 and TRBJ2-7, with 11 bases identical to TRBD1. This CDR3 spans 15 amino acids. The germline CDR1 and CDR2 sequences are MNHEY and SMNVEV (reference sequence). The V gene end was trimmed by 5 bases and the J gene end by 6 bases; junction bases not matched to a gene: 9. CDR3 protein: CASSRRTGGSFEQYF. DNA of the CDR3: TGTGCCAGCAGTCGCCGGACAGGGGGCTCGTTCGAGCAGTACTTC.

The gene calls are TRBV10-3 and TRBJ2-1; the match to TRBD1 covers 10 bases. V lost 6 bases and J lost 4; bases outside the gene matches: 18. The CDR3 is 19 residues long. CDR1 ENHRY and CDR2 SYGVKD come from the germline V gene. The CDR3 protein is CAISDRDRGPERRYNEQFF. The CDR3 DNA is TGTGCCATCAGCGACCGGGACAGGGGCCCCGAGCGGAGATACAATGAGCAGTTCTTC.

This clone was observed a single time. This rearrangement joins TRBV15 to TRBJ2-1, with D possibly TRBD2 on 5 matching bases. V lost 5 bases, J lost 9 bases, and 23 bases lay in between. This CDR3 contains 16 residues. Germline V gene sequence: CDR1 LNHNV, CDR2 YYDKDF (reference sequence). The CDR3 loop is CATSARPGIPRLEQFF. In nucleotides, the CDR3 is TGTGCCACCAGCGCTCGCCCCGGGATTCCCCGCCTTGAGCAGTTCTTC.

This sequence joins TRBV7-9 and TRBJ2-7; 10 bases agree with TRBD2. Germline loops: CDR1 SEHNR, CDR2 FQNEAQ (reference sequence). CDR3 length: 15 amino acids. Losses at the gene ends were 6 bases for V and 6 bases for J; bases not matched to a gene: 11. The CDR3 nucleotides read TGTGCCAGCAGGAAAGGCGGTCTAGCGGGGGCCGAGCAGTACTTC. Its protein is CASRKGGLAGAEQYF.

A single count supports this clone. The V and J genes are TRBV12-5 and TRBJ2-7, with TRBD2 matching over 8 bases. The CDR3 contains 15 residues. Germline V CDR1 and CDR2: LGHNT, FRNRAP. V gave up 6 bases and J gave up 2 bases; unmatched junction bases: 9. The DNA of the CDR3 is TGTGCTAGTGGGACTTCGGGACTAGGGCCCTACGAGCAGTACTTC. Translated, it gives CASGTSGLGPYEQYF.

The chain uses TRBV5-4 and TRBJ1-5; 7 nucleotides align to TRBD1. This CDR3 is built from 18 residues. CDR1 is SGHNT, CDR2 YYREEE, per germline (reference sequence). Germline trimming cut 1 base from V and 2 bases from J; bases unmatched to any gene: 12. The CDR3 reads CASSLPNLTGIRNQPQHF. In nucleotides, the CDR3 is TGTGCCAGCAGCTTGCCCAATCTGACAGGGATACGCAATCAGCCCCAGCATTTT.

The J gene is TRBJ2-7, the V gene TRBV10-3, with TRBD2 matching over 12 bases. The J segment lost 0 bases and the V segment lost 3 bases, leaving 18 bases of the junction unmatched. Germline V gene sequence: CDR1 ENHRY, CDR2 SYGVKD. The CDR3 has 21 amino acids. Written as DNA, the CDR3 is TGTGCCATCAGTGACGATCCGGGACTAGCGGGTCAGAGCCCGAACTCCTACGAGCAGTACTTC. Translated, it gives CAISDDPGLAGQSPNSYEQYF.

This chain uses TRBV5-1 with TRBJ2-7; the D gene is possibly TRBD1 (6 bases). Trimming removed 3 bases from V and 2 bases from J, with 9 bases in between. The CDR3 is made up of 13 amino acids. Germline V gene lookup returns CDR1 SGHRS and CDR2 YFSETQ. Written as DNA, the CDR3 is TGCGCCAGCAGCTACGGGACACCCTACGAGCAGTACTTC. It specifies CASSYGTPYEQYF.

J is TRBJ1-1 and V is TRBV30; D gene unclear. Trimming took off 5 bases at V and 13 bases at J, with 23 bases between the two ends. The CDR3 is made up of 13 amino acids. Germline V CDR1 and CDR2: GTSNPN, SVGIG (reference sequence). The CDR3 sequence is CAWAPGGGGPGFF. The CDR3 DNA reads TGTGCCTGGGCCCCGGGCGGAGGTGGGCCGGGTTTCTTT.

This clone came up once. The chain employs TRBV2 and TRBJ1-1; maybe TRBD1 (6 bases). Trimming stripped 6 bases from V and 8 bases from J, with 13 bases between. Germline CDR1 is SNHLY and CDR2 is FYNNEI. The CDR3 is 12 residues long. The CDR3 region has the DNA TGTGCCAGCAGATGTACAGGGTCGGAAGCTTTCTTT. This codes for CASRCTGSEAFF.

The chain recombines TRBV7-6 with TRBJ2-1; D possibly corresponds to TRBD2 (6 bases). V was clipped by 5 bases and J by 13 bases, with 18 bases between them. CDR1 SGHVS and CDR2 FNYEAQ come from the germline V gene. The CDR3 totals 13 residues. The DNA for the CDR3 is TGTGCCAGCAGCCCAGTAGTAGCGGAGCGACAGTTCTTC. This sequence encodes CASSPVVAERQFF.

The V and J genes are TRBV15 and TRBJ1-1; 9 bases map to TRBD1. V shed 0 bases, J shed 3 bases, and the junction held 11 bases outside the gene matches. The CDR3 is 18 residues long. Germline V gene data show CDR1 as LNHNV and CDR2 as YYDKDF (reference sequence). The CDR3 DNA is TGTGCCACCAGCAGAGATGGGGACCAGACAGGGGGGCACACTGAAGCTTTCTTT. This encodes CATSRDGDQTGGHTEAFF.

This clone was counted between two and nine times. The chain recombines TRBV7-8 with TRBJ2-3; tentatively, D is TRBD2 (6 bases). The germline gives CDR1 SGHVS, CDR2 FQNEAQ. Trimming pared 0 bases from V and 5 bases from J, leaving 15 bases between. The CDR3 runs 16 residues. The CDR3 sequence is CASSLATTRSGDTQYF. CDR3 sequence (DNA): TGTGCCAGCAGCTTAGCTACGACTAGGTCTGGAGATACGCAGTATTTT.

The rearrangement joins TRBV9 to TRBJ2-5; tentative D call: TRBD2 (5 bases). The CDR3 contains 17 residues. Trimming pared 0 bases from V and 5 bases from J, leaving 20 bases between. Germline V lookup: CDR1 SGDLS, CDR2 YYNGEE. The CDR3 sequence: CASSVESGGSREETQYF. The DNA for the CDR3 is TGTGCCAGCAGCGTAGAGTCGGGCGGGTCGAGGGAGGAGACCCAGTACTTC.

Only a few counts were recorded for this clone. The chain carries TRBV4-3 and TRBJ2-1; D ambiguous. Trimming took off 1 base at V and 7 bases at J, with 11 bases between the two ends. CDR3 length equals 14 residues. Per the germline V gene, CDR1 is LGHNA and CDR2 is YSLEER. CDR3 residues: CASSQGIATNEQFF. The DNA for the CDR3 is TGCGCCAGCAGCCAAGGAATAGCCACGAATGAGCAGTTCTTC.

Remarks on this clone: Other DNA sequences from this sample encode an identical CDR3 as well. CDR3 protein: CASSLGRSYEQYF. DNA for the CDR3: TGTGCCAGCAGCTTAGGCCGCTCCTACGAGCAGTACTTC. This chain uses TRBV13 with TRBJ2-7; D unresolved. V lost 0 bases to trimming and J lost 0 bases, with 3 bases between them. The CDR3 spans 13 residues. Germline V gene sequence: CDR1 PRHDT, CDR2 FYEKMQ (reference sequence). Complete variable domain (other parts from reference TRBV13 and TRBJ2-7): AAGVIQSPRHLIKEKRETATLKCYPIPRHDTVYWYQQGPGQDPQFLISFYEKMQSDKGSIPDRFSAQQFSDYHSELNMSSLELGDSALYFCASSLGRSYEQYFGPGTRLTVT.